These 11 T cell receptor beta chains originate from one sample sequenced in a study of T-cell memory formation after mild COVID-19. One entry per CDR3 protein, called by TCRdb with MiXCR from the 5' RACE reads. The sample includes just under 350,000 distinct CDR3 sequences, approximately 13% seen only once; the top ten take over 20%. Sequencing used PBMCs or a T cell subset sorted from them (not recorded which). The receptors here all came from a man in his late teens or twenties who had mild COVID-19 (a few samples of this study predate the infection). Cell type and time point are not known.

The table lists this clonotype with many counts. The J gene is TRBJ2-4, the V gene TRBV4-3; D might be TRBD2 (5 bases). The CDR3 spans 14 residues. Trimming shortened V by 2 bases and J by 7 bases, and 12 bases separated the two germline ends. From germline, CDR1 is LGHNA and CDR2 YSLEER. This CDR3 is CASSQMDGINIQYF. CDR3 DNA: TGCGCCAGCAGCCAAATGGACGGGATTAACATTCAGTACTTC.

The CDR3 DNA follows: TGCAGTGCTCAGGAGGACTCTGGGGCCAACGTCCTGACTTTC. The encoded protein is CSAQEDSGANVLTF. The rearrangement joins TRBV20-1 to TRBJ2-6, with a weak D call TRBD2 (5 bases). Germline values: CDR1 DFQATT, CDR2 SNEGSKA (reference sequence). This CDR3 contains 14 residues. Trimming took 5 bases from V and 0 from J, leaving 8 bases between them.

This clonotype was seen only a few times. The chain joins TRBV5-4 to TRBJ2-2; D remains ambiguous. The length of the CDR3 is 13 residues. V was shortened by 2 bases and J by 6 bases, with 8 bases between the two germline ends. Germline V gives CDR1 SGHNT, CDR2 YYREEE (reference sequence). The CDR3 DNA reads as TGTGCCAGCAGCTTAACTTCGTCCGGGGAGCTGTTTTTT. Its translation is CASSLTSSGELFF.

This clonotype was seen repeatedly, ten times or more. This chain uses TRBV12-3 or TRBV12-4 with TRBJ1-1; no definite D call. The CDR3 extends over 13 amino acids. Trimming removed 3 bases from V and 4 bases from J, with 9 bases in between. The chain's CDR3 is CASSLSVFTEAFF. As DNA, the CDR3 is TGTGCCAGCAGTTTGTCTGTGTTCACTGAAGCTTTCTTT.

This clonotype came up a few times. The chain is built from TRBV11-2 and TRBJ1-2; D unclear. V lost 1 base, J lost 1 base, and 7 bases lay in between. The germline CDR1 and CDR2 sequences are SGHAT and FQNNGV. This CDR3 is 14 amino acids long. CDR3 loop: CASSLGRHNYGYTF. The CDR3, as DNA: TGTGCCAGCAGCTTAGGCAGACATAACTATGGCTACACCTTC.

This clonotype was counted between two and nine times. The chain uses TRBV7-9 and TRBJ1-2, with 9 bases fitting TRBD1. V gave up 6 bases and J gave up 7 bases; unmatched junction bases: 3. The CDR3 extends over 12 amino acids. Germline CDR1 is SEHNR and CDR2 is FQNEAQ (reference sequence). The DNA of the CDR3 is TGTGCCAGCAGACAGGGGGCGGCTGGCTACACCTTC. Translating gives CASRQGAAGYTF.

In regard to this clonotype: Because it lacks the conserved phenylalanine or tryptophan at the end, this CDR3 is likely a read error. The DNA for the CDR3 is TGTGCCAGCAGCGTGGACTCGTACCTCAATGAGCAGTTCTTA. Residues: CASSVDSYLNEQFL. The J gene is TRBJ2-1, the V gene TRBV6-1; TRBD2 is a possible D gene (5 bases). The V end was cut by 6 bases, the J end by 6 bases, with 15 bases between. The CDR3 is 14 amino acids. Germline CDR1 and CDR2: MNHNS and SASEGT.

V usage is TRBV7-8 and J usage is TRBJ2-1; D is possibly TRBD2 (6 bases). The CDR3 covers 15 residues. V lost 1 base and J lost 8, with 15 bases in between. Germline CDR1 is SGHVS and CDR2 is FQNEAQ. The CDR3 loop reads CASSLVGTPPHEQFF. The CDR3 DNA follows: TGTGCCAGCAGCTTAGTTGGGACTCCGCCCCATGAGCAGTTCTTC.

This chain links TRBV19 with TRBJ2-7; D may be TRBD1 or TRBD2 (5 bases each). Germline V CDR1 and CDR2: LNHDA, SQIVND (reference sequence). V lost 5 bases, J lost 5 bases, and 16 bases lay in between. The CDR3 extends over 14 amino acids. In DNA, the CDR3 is TGTGCCAGTAGTCGTGGGGACGGTGGCGACGAGCAGTACTTC. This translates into CASSRGDGGDEQYF.

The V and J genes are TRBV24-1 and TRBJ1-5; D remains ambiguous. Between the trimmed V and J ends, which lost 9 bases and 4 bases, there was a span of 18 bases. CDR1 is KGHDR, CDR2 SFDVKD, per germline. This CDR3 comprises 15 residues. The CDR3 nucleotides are TGTGCCACCGGCTCAACAATGGGTACTAATCAGCCCCAGCATTTT. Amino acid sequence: CATGSTMGTNQPQHF.

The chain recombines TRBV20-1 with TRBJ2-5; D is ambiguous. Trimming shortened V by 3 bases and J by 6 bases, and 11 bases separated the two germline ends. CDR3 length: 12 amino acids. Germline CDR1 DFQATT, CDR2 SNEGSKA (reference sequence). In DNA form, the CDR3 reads TGCAGTGCTAGTCAATCTACCCAGACCCAGTACTTC. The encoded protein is CSASQSTQTQYF.